The 24 T cell receptor beta chains below all came from one sample that was sequenced in a study of cytomegalovirus exposure and HLA in healthy donors. Primers: 60 Vbeta forward and 13 Jbeta reverse. Measured with immunoSEQ multiplex PCR; TCRdb has only the in-frame clones, and not every one. The sample shows roughly 150,000 clones, approximately 80% of them seen only once. What was sequenced was PBMCs. The receptors were gathered from a man in his late teens or twenties in good health and CMV-seropositive.

The rearrangement links TRBV6-1 to TRBJ2-7; D unclear. There are 15 residues in the CDR3. V lost 7 bases to trimming and J lost 4 bases, with 20 bases between them. Germline V lookup: CDR1 MNHNS, CDR2 SASEGT. The CDR3 loop is CASINTPSSIYEQYF. DNA for the CDR3: TGTGCCAGCATCAATACCCCTAGTTCCATTTACGAGCAGTACTTC.

In this sample, this clone turned up once. CDR3: CASSLGTTESNQPQHF. The CDR3 DNA is TGTGCCAGCAGCTTAGGCACGACAGAAAGCAATCAGCCCCAGCATTTT. The rearrangement uses TRBV7-8 and TRBJ1-5; D perhaps matches TRBD1 (5 bases). The CDR3 consists of 16 residues. Germline lookup yields CDR1 SGHVS and CDR2 FQNEAQ. V lost 1 base and J lost 1, with 11 bases in between.

This chain links TRBV7-9 with TRBJ2-7; possibly TRBD2 for D (6 bases). V was shortened by 1 base and J by 7 bases, with 26 bases between the two germline ends. Germline CDR1 and CDR2: SEHNR and FQNEAQ (reference sequence). There are 18 residues in the CDR3. The CDR3 coding sequence is TGTGCCAGCAGCTTAGGTTTTGGTGGGGGGACTTTCTCGGGGGAGCAGTACTTC. It codes for CASSLGFGGGTFSGEQYF.

In DNA form, the CDR3 reads TGTGCCAGTAGTATGATGGGAACTAGCTTCGACTACGAGCAGTACTTC. The encoded protein is CASSMMGTSFDYEQYF. The chain has TRBV19 and TRBJ2-7; a possible D gene is TRBD2 (6 bases). The V gene lost 3 bases and the J gene lost 3 bases, with 18 bases spanning the gap. The V gene's germline CDR1 is LNHDA and CDR2 SQIVND (reference sequence). There are 16 residues in the CDR3.

This clone has a handful of counts. The chain employs TRBV7-6 and TRBJ2-7, with TRBD1 as a possible D gene (5 bases). V gave up 8 bases and J gave up 1 base, with 9 bases separating them. The CDR3 sequence is 12 residues long. Germline assignment: CDR1 SGHVS and CDR2 FNYEAQ. In nucleotides, the CDR3 is TGTGCCAGCGGGGCCTCGTCCTACGAGCAGTACTTC. As protein: CASGASSYEQYF.

This clone was counted between two and nine times. The J gene is TRBJ1-2, the V gene TRBV7-8; the D is unclear. Germline lookup yields CDR1 SGHVS and CDR2 FQNEAQ. CDR3 length: 14 residues. The V end was cut by 5 bases, the J end by 1 base, with 11 bases between. The CDR3 region has the DNA TGTGCCAGCAGCCCTAACCAAGTTAACTATGGCTACACCTTC. It encodes CASSPNQVNYGYTF.

The chain uses TRBV5-1 and TRBJ2-7; perhaps TRBD1 as D (5 bases). The CDR3 has 14 amino acids. Trimming removed 0 bases from V and 6 bases from J, with 13 bases in between. Germline V CDR1 and CDR2: SGHRS, YFSETQ. This chain's CDR3 is CASSLEDPGFEQYF. As DNA, the CDR3 is TGCGCCAGCAGCTTGGAAGATCCAGGGTTCGAGCAGTACTTC.

V gene TRBV4-1 combines with J gene TRBJ2-7, with D tentatively TRBD2 (5 bases). Germline-derived CDR1 and CDR2 are MGHRA and YSYEKL. V was pared by 4 bases and J by 2 bases, with 15 bases between. CDR3 length: 15 residues. The CDR3 is CASSPPRAGTYEQYF. DNA of the CDR3: TGCGCCAGCAGCCCACCCCGCGCGGGTACCTACGAGCAGTACTTC.

This clone was detected only a few times. The gene calls are TRBV2 and TRBJ1-4; 7 positions match TRBD1. Germline values: CDR1 SNHLY, CDR2 FYNNEI. This CDR3 region has 14 residues. With V trimmed by 11 bases and J by 6 bases, 12 bases remained unmatched. DNA of the CDR3: TGTGCCGGCCGAGAAGGGGGCGCGGATGAAAAACTGTTTTTT. It specifies CAGREGGADEKLFF.

The rearrangement joins TRBV6-5 to TRBJ2-7; 11 nucleotides match TRBD1. V dropped 2 bases and J dropped 3; count of bases not matched to a gene: 3. The length of the CDR3 is 15 residues. Germline CDR1 is MNHEY and CDR2 is SVGAGI. CDR3 nucleotides: TGTGCCAGCAGTTACGGGACAGGGGGTAACTACGAGCAGTACTTC. It encodes CASSYGTGGNYEQYF.

The rearrangement uses TRBV27 and TRBJ1-2, with TRBD1 matching 8 bases. This CDR3 has 15 residues. Per germline, CDR1 MNHEY and CDR2 SMNVEV (reference sequence). With 5 bases clipped from V and 5 bases from J, the junction kept 10 bases outside the gene matches. CDR3 in amino acids: CASSETGEVAYGYTF. The CDR3, as DNA: TGTGCCAGCAGTGAGACAGGGGAGGTTGCGTATGGCTACACCTTC.

Worth noting for this clone: A junction boundary mismatches the germline segment, possibly from a read error. Other DNA sequences from this sample encode an identical CDR3 as well. The chain has TRBV7-9 and TRBJ2-5, with 8 nucleotides matching TRBD2. This CDR3 region has 15 residues. The V gene's germline CDR1 is SEHNR and CDR2 FQNEAQ (reference sequence). The CDR3 region is CASSLAAGVGETQYF. As DNA, the CDR3 is TGCGCCAGCAGCTTAGCAGCGGGAGTAGGTGAGACCCAGTACTTC.

CDR3 DNA sequence: TGTGCCAGCTTGGACAGCATAGAAATTAATGAGCAGTTCTTC. This sequence encodes CASLDSIEINEQFF. The V and J genes are TRBV2 and TRBJ2-1; TRBD1 is a possible D gene (6 bases). CDR3 length: 14 residues. Trimming pared 8 bases from V and 7 bases from J, leaving 18 bases between. In germline, CDR1 is SNHLY, CDR2 FYNNEI.

V gene TRBV13 combines with J gene TRBJ2-1, with D perhaps TRBD2 (6 bases). V lost 5 bases, J lost 4 bases, and 15 bases lay in between. The CDR3 covers 15 residues. Germline V gene sequence: CDR1 PRHDT, CDR2 FYEKMQ (reference sequence). The CDR3 protein is CASSRLEGKYNEQFF. DNA for the CDR3: TGTGCCAGCAGCCGCCTGGAGGGGAAGTACAATGAGCAGTTCTTC.

V and J are TRBV10-3 and TRBJ2-5; perhaps TRBD1 as D (7 bases). The V and J ends lost 6 bases and 0 bases respectively, with 20 bases between them. The germline V gene has CDR1 ENHRY and CDR2 SYGVKD. The CDR3 runs 17 residues. The CDR3 DNA is TGTGCCATCAGCGGCCGCAGGGGGGACCGGTACCAAGAGACCCAGTACTTC. Its protein product is CAISGRRGDRYQETQYF.

The chain links TRBV27 to TRBJ1-5, with D perhaps TRBD1 (6 bases). The CDR3 is made up of 15 amino acids. CDR1 is MNHEY and CDR2 is SMNVEV in the germline V gene (reference sequence). V lost 4 bases, J lost 1 base, and 11 bases lay in between. CDR3 in amino acids: CASSSLQGSNQPQHF. DNA for the CDR3: TGTGCCAGCAGTTCCCTACAGGGAAGCAATCAGCCCCAGCATTTT.

CDR3 sequence reads: CASSRTGAMGGGELFF. The CDR3 DNA reads TGTGCCAGCAGCCGAACAGGGGCCATGGGGGGCGGGGAGCTGTTTTTT. The chain joins TRBV7-3 to TRBJ2-2; D may be TRBD1 (7 bases). With 5 bases removed from V and 7 bases from J, the gap between germline ends came to 20 bases. Germline V gene lookup returns CDR1 SGHTA and CDR2 FQGTGA. The length of the CDR3 is 16 residues.

The chain links TRBV29-1 to TRBJ2-1; D unclear. With 6 bases removed from V and 8 bases from J, the gap between germline ends came to 11 bases. The CDR3 covers 11 residues. Germline V lookup: CDR1 SQVTM, CDR2 ANQGSEA. CDR3 sequence (DNA): TGCAGCGTATCCGTCAGCGATGAGCAGTTCTTC. Translated: CSVSVSDEQFF.

The V gene is TRBV19, the J gene TRBJ2-3; tentatively, D is TRBD2 (6 bases). The V end lost 2 bases, the J end lost 0 bases, and 9 bases lay between the germline ends. CDR3 length equals 15 residues. The germline CDR1 and CDR2 sequences are LNHDA and SQIVND (reference sequence). The chain's CDR3 is CASSIIGGSTDTQYF. CDR3 nucleotide sequence: TGTGCCAGTAGTATAATTGGGGGGAGCACAGATACGCAGTATTTT.

This chain connects TRBV19 to TRBJ1-2; D may be TRBD1 (5 bases). CDR1 is LNHDA and CDR2 is SQIVND in the germline V gene (reference sequence). V was cut by 3 bases and J by 2 bases, with 7 bases left in between. CDR3 length: 13 amino acids. The CDR3: CASSMTENYGYTF. CDR3 coding DNA: TGTGCCAGTAGTATGACAGAGAACTATGGCTACACCTTC. Full variable domain (remainder filled in from reference TRBV19 and TRBJ1-2): DGGITQSPKYLFRKEGQNVTLSCEQNLNHDAMYWYRQDPGQGLRLIYYSQIVNDFQKGDIAEGYSVSREKKESFPLTVTSAQKNPTAFYLCASSMTENYGYTFGSGTRLTVV.

The chain employs TRBV12-5 and TRBJ2-1; 8 bases align to TRBD2. V lost 3 bases to trimming and J lost 7 bases; unmatched junction nucleotides: 5. Per germline, CDR1 LGHNT and CDR2 FRNRAP. The CDR3 loop spans 14 amino acids. The CDR3 region is CASGFGGAANEQFF. DNA for the CDR3: TGTGCTAGTGGTTTCGGGGGGGCGGCAAATGAGCAGTTCTTC.

J is TRBJ2-4 and V is TRBV2; tentatively, D is TRBD2 (5 bases). The CDR3 is made up of 16 amino acids. Germline CDR1 is SNHLY and CDR2 is FYNNEI. V lost 3 bases to trimming and J lost 1 base, with 13 bases between them. CDR3 DNA sequence: TGTGCCAGCAGTGAGCTTAAACGGACTGCCAAAAACATTCAGTACTTC. It encodes CASSELKRTAKNIQYF. Supplemented by reference TRBV2 and TRBJ2-4, the full variable domain reads EPEVTQTPSHQVTQMGQEVILRCVPISNHLYFYWYRQILGQKVEFLVSFYNNEISEKSEIFDDQFSVERPDGSNFTLKIRSTKLEDSAMYFCASSELKRTAKNIQYFGAGTRLSVL.

The CDR3 region has the DNA TGTGCCAGTAGTAACATTAACACTGAAGCTTTCTTT. It specifies CASSNINTEAFF. The chain links TRBV19 to TRBJ1-1; D unclear. Germline loops: CDR1 LNHDA, CDR2 SQIVND (reference sequence). V dropped 4 bases and J dropped 2 bases, with 5 bases sitting between them. The CDR3 length is 12 residues.

The chain links TRBV5-6 to TRBJ1-1, with D perhaps TRBD1 (5 bases). Trimming pared 4 bases from V and 10 bases from J, leaving 14 bases between. The germline V gene encodes CDR1 SGHDT and CDR2 YYEEEE. The CDR3 sequence is 12 residues long. CDR3: CASSPWGGGAFF. CDR3 coding DNA: TGTGCCAGCAGCCCTTGGGGCGGCGGAGCTTTCTTT.